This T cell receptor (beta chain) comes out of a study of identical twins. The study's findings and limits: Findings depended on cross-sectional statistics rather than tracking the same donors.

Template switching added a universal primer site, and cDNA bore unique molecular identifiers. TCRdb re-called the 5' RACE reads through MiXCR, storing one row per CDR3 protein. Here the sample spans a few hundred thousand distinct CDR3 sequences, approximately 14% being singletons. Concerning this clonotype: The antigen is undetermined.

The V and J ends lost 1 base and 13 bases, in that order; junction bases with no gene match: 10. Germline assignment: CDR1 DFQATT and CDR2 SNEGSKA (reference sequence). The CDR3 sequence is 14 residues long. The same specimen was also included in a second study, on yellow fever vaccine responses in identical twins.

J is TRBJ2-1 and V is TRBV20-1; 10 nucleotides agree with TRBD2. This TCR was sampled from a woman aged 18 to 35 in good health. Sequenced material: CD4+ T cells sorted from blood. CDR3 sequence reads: CSARGRGLADFQFF. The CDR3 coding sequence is TGCAGTGCTAGAGGGAGAGGACTAGCGGATTTTCAGTTCTTC.